This T cell receptor beta chain is drawn from a study of Graves' ophthalmopathy and Graves' hyperthyroidism. Pregnancy or lactation, uncontrolled infections and other autoimmune diseases were grounds for excluding patients. CDR1 and CDR2 (germline): SGHVS, FQNEAQ. CDR3 length: 17 amino acids. As for this clonotype: One junction end disagrees with the germline gene, perhaps due to a read error.

Amplified material comprised TCR beta CDR3 regions derived from RNA transcripts. RT-PCR was first run with HTBI primers, then multiplex PCR in a second round. TCRdb reanalysed the multiplex PCR reads using MiXCR and keeps one entry per CDR3 protein. The sample contains about 1.2 million distinct CDR3 sequences, 36% of which appear only once. The chain employs TRBV7-8 and TRBJ1-5; no reliable D call. The sample taken for sequencing was peripheral blood or thyroid tissue (not recorded which). This receptor was identified in an adult man with Graves' hyperthyroidism. CDR3 DNA sequence: TGCGCCAGCAGCCAAGTCGCGGGAAGGGATAGCAATCAGCCCCAGCATTTT. This sequence encodes CASSQVAGRDSNQPQHF.